These 25 T cell receptor beta chains were sequenced from one sample in a study of cytomegalovirus exposure and HLA in healthy donors. This PCR relied on a set of 60 Vbeta primers and 13 Jbeta primers. Sequencing was performed with immunoSEQ multiplex PCR; in TCRdb, only in-frame clones are kept and a portion is missing. The data contain about 210,000 clones, approximately 85% of them seen just once; the ten biggest clones take up roughly 0.22%. The source material was PBMCs. The receptors derive from a girl under 10 years old in good health and CMV-seronegative.

The chain has TRBV6-1 and TRBJ1-2, with 9 bases fitting TRBD1. Germline CDR1 is MNHNS and CDR2 is SASEGT. This CDR3 has 15 residues. J gave up 7 bases and V 6 bases, and 12 bases lay outside the gene matches. The CDR3 nucleotides read TGTGCCAGCAGACAATCCGGGACAGGGTTTTTTGGCTACACCTTC. This gives the protein CASRQSGTGFFGYTF.

The chain is built from TRBV19 and TRBJ2-1; TRBD2 matches at 12 bases. This CDR3 contains 15 residues. V gave up 7 bases and J gave up 4 bases; unmatched junction bases: 5. Per germline, CDR1 LNHDA and CDR2 SQIVND (reference sequence). CDR3 bases: TGTGCCAGTACCCCCCTAGCGGGAGGGTACAATGAGCAGTTCTTC. Protein: CASTPLAGGYNEQFF.

The gene calls are TRBV7-6 and TRBJ2-7, with D possibly being TRBD2 (5 bases). Germline values: CDR1 SGHVS, CDR2 FNYEAQ. V was shortened by 0 bases and J by 3 bases, with 12 bases between the two germline ends. There are 15 residues in the CDR3. DNA of the CDR3: TGTGCCAGCAGCTTAGCGCCAGCGGAGGTCTACGAGCAGTACTTC. Its protein is CASSLAPAEVYEQYF.

The chain carries TRBV6-6 and TRBJ2-7, with D tentatively TRBD2 (6 bases). The CDR3 consists of 13 residues. Looked up from germline, CDR1 is MNHNY and CDR2 is SVGAGI (reference sequence). V dropped 8 bases and J dropped 2 bases, with 13 bases sitting between them. DNA of the CDR3: TGTGCCAGCGGTGGGGGGACGCCCTACGAGCAGTACTTC. Translating it yields CASGGGTPYEQYF.

The chain couples TRBV28 to TRBJ1-5; 10 positions match TRBD1. Germline V gene data show CDR1 as MDHEN and CDR2 as SYDVKM. V lost 6 bases, J lost 4 bases, and 0 bases stayed unmatched. The CDR3 is made up of 13 amino acids. The CDR3 DNA is TGTGCCAGCAGGGGACAGGGGAATCAGCCCCAGCATTTT. This sequence encodes CASRGQGNQPQHF.

The rearrangement uses TRBV10-3 and TRBJ2-7; 16 nucleotides align to TRBD2. Germline CDR1 is ENHRY and CDR2 is SYGVKD. The V segment lost 10 bases and the J segment 2 bases; nucleotides outside the gene matches: 8. This CDR3 comprises 16 residues. In DNA form, the CDR3 reads TGTGCCACTCGGGGGACTAGCGGGAGGGTGACCTACGAGCAGTACTTC. Translation gives CATRGTSGRVTYEQYF.

CDR3 in DNA: TGTGCCAGCAGCTCCTACCTGAACACTGAAGCTTTCTTT. Translating it yields CASSSYLNTEAFF. This chain uses TRBV25-1 with TRBJ1-1; D is uncertain. CDR1 MGHDK and CDR2 SYGVNS come from the germline V gene. This CDR3 is built from 13 residues. V dropped 6 bases and J dropped 0 bases, with 8 bases sitting between them.

The chain recombines TRBV15 with TRBJ2-7; D remains ambiguous. With 0 bases removed from V and 7 bases from J, the gap between germline ends came to 13 bases. Germline V gene data show CDR1 as LNHNV and CDR2 as YYDKDF (reference sequence). The CDR3 totals 14 residues. Here the CDR3 reads CATSRDWPLPEQYF. CDR3 bases: TGTGCCACCAGCAGAGATTGGCCGCTGCCTGAGCAGTACTTC.

The V and J genes are TRBV18 and TRBJ1-1, with 9 bases aligning to TRBD1. The V segment lost 2 bases and the J segment 3 bases; nucleotides outside the gene matches: 1. The CDR3 sequence is 14 residues long. The germline V gene has CDR1 KGHSH and CDR2 LQKENI. DNA of the CDR3: TGTGCCAGCTCACCAAGACAGGGGGACACTGAAGCTTTCTTT. It translates to CASSPRQGDTEAFF.

The rearrangement joins TRBV5-1 to TRBJ2-7; D may be TRBD2 (6 bases). Trimming cost V 4 bases and J 0 bases, with 11 bases left between them. Germline CDR1 SGHRS, CDR2 YFSETQ. The CDR3 covers 14 residues. CDR3 amino acids: CASSPASASYEQYF. CDR3 nucleotides: TGCGCCAGCAGCCCCGCTAGCGCCTCCTACGAGCAGTACTTC.

This clone was counted between two and nine times. The rearrangement links TRBV6-6 to TRBJ1-1; 9 bases match TRBD1. Germline V gene data show CDR1 as MNHNY and CDR2 as SVGAGI (reference sequence). CDR3 length: 14 amino acids. The V segment lost 2 bases and the J segment 7 bases; nucleotides outside the gene matches: 5. Written as DNA, the CDR3 is TGTGCCAGCAGTTACGGGACAGGGAGGGATGAAGCTTTCTTT. Its protein is CASSYGTGRDEAFF.

The chain has TRBV6-5 and TRBJ2-5, with TRBD1 identical over 7 bases. The CDR3 is 14 amino acids. V dropped 5 bases and J dropped 5; count of bases not matched to a gene: 8. Germline V gene sequence: CDR1 MNHEY, CDR2 SVGAGI. CDR3 region: CASSQTGWKETQYF. The CDR3 nucleotides read TGTGCCAGCAGTCAGACAGGGTGGAAGGAGACCCAGTACTTC.

The chain joins TRBV2 to TRBJ2-5, with 7 bases aligning to TRBD2. The J call may be faulty, since TRBJ2-7 better matches the DNA end. Looked up from germline, CDR1 is SNHLY and CDR2 is FYNNEI. This CDR3 is built from 16 residues. CDR3 sequence (DNA): TGTGCCAGCAGTGACTCGAGCGGGGACGTCTCCTACGAGCAGTACTTC. This codes for CASSDSSGDVSYEQYF.

This chain links TRBV2 with TRBJ1-5, with 7 bases lining up with TRBD1. Looked up from germline, CDR1 is SNHLY and CDR2 is FYNNEI. The CDR3 has 15 residues. Germline trimming cut 8 bases from V and 3 bases from J; bases unmatched to any gene: 10. CDR3 DNA sequence: TGTGCCAGCGGAATCTCTGACAGGGTCAATCAGCCCCAGCATTTT. Protein sequence: CASGISDRVNQPQHF. Full variable domain (outside the CDR3, taken from reference TRBV2 and TRBJ1-5): EPEVTQTPSHQVTQMGQEVILRCVPISNHLYFYWYRQILGQKVEFLVSFYNNEISEKSEIFDDQFSVERPDGSNFTLKIRSTKLEDSAMYFCASGISDRVNQPQHFGDGTRLSIL.

V gene TRBV27 combines with J gene TRBJ1-5, with D possibly being TRBD1 (6 bases). With 0 bases removed from V and 7 bases from J, the gap between germline ends came to 13 bases. The CDR3 is 15 amino acids. Germline assignment: CDR1 MNHEY and CDR2 SMNVEV (reference sequence). The CDR3 loop is CASSLSAGAGQPQHF. Written as DNA, the CDR3 is TGTGCCAGCAGTTTATCGGCGGGGGCCGGGCAGCCCCAGCATTTT.

CDR3 protein: CASSLTLAGGTETQYF. The CDR3 nucleotides read TGTGCCAGCAGCTTAACCCTAGCGGGGGGGACAGAGACCCAGTACTTC. The chain combines TRBV11-1 with TRBJ2-5; TRBD2 matches 12 bases. CDR3 length: 16 amino acids. V was pared by 2 bases and J by 4 bases, with 5 bases of the junction left unmatched. Germline loops: CDR1 SGHAT, CDR2 FQDESV (reference sequence).

The genes are TRBV30 and TRBJ2-1, with 9 bases fitting TRBD2. The CDR3 consists of 15 residues. J was trimmed by 9 bases and V by 2 bases; bases with no gene match: 11. Germline CDR1 GTSNPN, CDR2 SVGIG (reference sequence). CDR3 sequence: CAWSTGLATSGEQFF. The CDR3 region has the DNA TGTGCCTGGAGTACGGGACTAGCAACCTCGGGTGAGCAGTTCTTC.

The CDR3 nucleotides read TGTGCCAGCTCACCACGACTAGCGGGAGTTTATGAGCAGTTCTTC. Protein sequence: CASSPRLAGVYEQFF. The gene calls are TRBV18 and TRBJ2-1, with 12 bases fitting TRBD2. CDR1 is KGHSH and CDR2 is LQKENI in the germline V gene. CDR3 length: 15 residues. The junction had 3 bases not matched to a gene; V was cut back by 1 base and J by 8 bases.

This clone was picked up a small number of times. The V gene is TRBV6-5, the J gene TRBJ1-2; 7 bases fit TRBD1. CDR1 is MNHEY, CDR2 SVGAGI, per germline. The CDR3 sequence is 14 residues long. The trim removed 5 bases at V and 5 bases at J, leaving 8 bases unmatched. The DNA for the CDR3 is TGTGCCAGCAGTACCGAGACAGGGAAGTATGGCTACACCTTC. Encoded protein: CASSTETGKYGYTF.

The chain carries TRBV2 and TRBJ2-2; 9 bases are shared with TRBD2. V lost 2 bases to trimming and J lost 1 base; unmatched junction nucleotides: 8. The CDR3 is 18 amino acids. Germline V CDR1 and CDR2: SNHLY, FYNNEI. The chain's CDR3 is CASSETVLAGVNTGELFF. In DNA form, the CDR3 reads TGTGCCAGCAGTGAAACAGTGTTAGCGGGGGTGAACACCGGGGAGCTGTTTTTT.

CDR3 nucleotides: TGTGCCAGCAAAACGGGATCCGAGCAGTACTTC. Protein sequence: CASKTGSEQYF. The chain has TRBV2 and TRBJ2-7, with D perhaps TRBD2 (5 bases). From germline, CDR1 is SNHLY and CDR2 FYNNEI. The V and J ends lost 7 bases and 6 bases respectively, with 10 bases between them. The CDR3 length is 11 residues.

This clone was seen only a few times. V is TRBV28 and J is TRBJ2-4, with TRBD1 matching over 9 bases. V dropped 5 bases and J dropped 2; count of bases not matched to a gene: 7. The CDR3 consists of 16 residues. CDR1 and CDR2 (germline): MDHEN, SYDVKM. CDR3 region: CASSGDGTGTKNIQYF. The CDR3 DNA reads as TGTGCCAGCAGTGGGGATGGGACAGGGACCAAAAACATTCAGTACTTC. Drawing the rest from reference TRBV28 and TRBJ2-4, the complete variable domain is DVKVTQSSRYLVKRTGEKVFLECVQDMDHENMFWYRQDPGLGLRLIYFSYDVKMKEKGDIPEGYSVSREKKERFSLILESASTNQTSMYLCASSGDGTGTKNIQYFGAGTRLSVL.

The chain couples TRBV18 to TRBJ2-3; TRBD2 agrees at 9 bases. With V trimmed by 2 bases and J by 2 bases, 8 bases remained unmatched. The germline V gene encodes CDR1 KGHSH and CDR2 LQKENI. CDR3 size: 17 residues. The CDR3 bases are TGTGCCAGCTCACCATATCCGGCGGGGGGGCCCACAGATACGCAGTATTTT. Protein sequence: CASSPYPAGGPTDTQYF. The full variable domain, its missing parts supplied by reference TRBV18 and TRBJ2-3, is NAGVMQNPRHLVRRRGQEARLRCSPMKGHSHVYWYRQLPEEGLKFMVYLQKENIIDESGMPKERFSAEFPKEGPSILRIQQVVRGDSAAYFCASSPYPAGGPTDTQYFGPGTRLTVL.

Here the CDR3 DNA reads TGTGCCAGCAACATGAGACAGGGTGGGAATTCACCCCTCCACTTT. Amino acids: CASNMRQGGNSPLHF. The chain is built from TRBV7-8 and TRBJ1-6, with TRBD1 identical over 7 bases. Trimming removed 7 bases from V and 7 bases from J; junction bases left unmatched: 10. This CDR3 comprises 15 residues. Germline V lookup: CDR1 SGHVS, CDR2 FQNEAQ.

This chain links TRBV6-6 with TRBJ2-7, with TRBD1 identical over 11 bases. This CDR3 is 15 amino acids long. CDR1 is MNHNY and CDR2 is SVGAGI in the germline V gene (reference sequence). Trimming removed 6 bases from V and 4 bases from J; junction bases left unmatched: 8. CDR3 in amino acids: CASSPPGTGGYEQYF. The DNA for the CDR3 is TGTGCCAGCAGCCCGCCCGGGACAGGGGGGTACGAGCAGTACTTC.